This T cell receptor beta chain was documented in a study of blood T cell repertoires in COVID-19. CDR3 length: 10 residues. Trimming stripped 3 bases from V and 11 bases from J, with 6 bases between. CDR1 is SNHLY, CDR2 FYNNEI, per germline. Per the study methods: Nucleated cell number was recorded as an estimate derived from reference gene primer amplification. Repertoires were generated with immunoSEQ multiplex PCR, while TCRdb's copy carries only in-frame clones and drops some. V and J calls and clone size are given by that table; D and trimming were obtained from the DNA. The sample consists of about 210,000 clones, roughly four fifths of them appearing once. There are a few counts of this clone.

The TCR comes from an older woman with COVID-19, enrolled during active disease. The chain has TRBV2 and TRBJ2-3; D is uncertain. Sample: peripheral blood. The DNA of the CDR3 is TGTGCCAGCAGTGACGAGTGGCAGTATTTT. Amino acids: CASSDEWQYF. Looking up the rest from reference TRBV2 and TRBJ2-3 gives the full variable domain: EPEVTQTPSHQVTQMGQEVILRCVPISNHLYFYWYRQILGQKVEFLVSFYNNEISEKSEIFDDQFSVERPDGSNFTLKIRSTKLEDSAMYFCASSDEWQYFGPGTRLTVL.